This T cell receptor beta chain is from a study of blood T cell repertoires in COVID-19. About the research overall: Sites across the United States, Italy and Spain contributed samples from acute and convalescent COVID-19. Sources were T cells, B-cell-depleted T cells, or PBMCs; the material itself was cDNA or gDNA.

Seattle patient enrollment occurred during active infection, with longitudinal follow-up thereafter. In the authors' workflow: For nucleated cells, counts were estimated from reference gene primer amplification. Sequencing was performed with immunoSEQ multiplex PCR; in TCRdb, only in-frame clones are kept and a portion is missing. Clone size and the V and J calls come from that table; the DNA yielded D and trimming. Here the sample spans roughly 460,000 clones, about 87% being singletons. This CDR3 contains 16 residues. Germline-derived CDR1 and CDR2 are SGHAT and FQNNGV. Trimming shortened V by 1 base and J by 9 bases, and 19 bases separated the two germline ends.

Specimen: peripheral blood. The clonotype comes from a young man with COVID-19, enrolled during active disease. V gene TRBV11-2 combines with J gene TRBJ2-1; weak D call: TRBD2 (6 bases). The CDR3 sequence is CASSLGTRDGSGEQFF. Here the CDR3 DNA reads TGTGCCAGCAGCTTAGGTACGCGGGATGGGTCTGGTGAGCAGTTCTTC. Filled out from reference TRBV11-2 and TRBJ2-1, the complete variable domain reads EAGVAQSPRYKIIEKRQSVAFWCNPISGHATLYWYQQILGQGPKLLIQFQNNGVVDDSQLPKDRFSAERLKGVDSTLKIQPAKLEDSAVYLCASSLGTRDGSGEQFFGPGTRLTVL.